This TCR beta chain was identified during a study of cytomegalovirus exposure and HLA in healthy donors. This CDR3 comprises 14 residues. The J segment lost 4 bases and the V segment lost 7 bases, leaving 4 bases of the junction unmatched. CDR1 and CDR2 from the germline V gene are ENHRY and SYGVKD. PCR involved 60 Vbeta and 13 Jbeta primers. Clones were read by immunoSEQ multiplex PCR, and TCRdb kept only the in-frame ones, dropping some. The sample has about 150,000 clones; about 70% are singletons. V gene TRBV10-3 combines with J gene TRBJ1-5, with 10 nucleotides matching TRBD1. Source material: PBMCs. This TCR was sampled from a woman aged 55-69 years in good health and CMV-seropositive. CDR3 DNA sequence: TGTGCCATCAAGGCGGACAGGGGGAATCAGCCCCAGCATTTT. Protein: CAIKADRGNQPQHF.